The entry below describes one T cell receptor (beta chain). Its antigen is not identified. This record comes from a study of OX40 agonist ivuxolimab in advanced cancers. Study summary: Three patients had partial responses: one hepatocellular carcinoma, two cutaneous melanoma. Findings and caveats of the study: CD4+ and CD8+ blood T cells expanded clonally by week 6 at 0.1 to 3.0 mg/kg.

V lost 6 bases and J lost 0, with 12 bases in between. This CDR3 comprises 15 residues. Germline V gene lookup returns CDR1 MNHNS and CDR2 SASEGT. The protocol was immunoSEQ multiplex PCR, while the TCRdb copy is restricted to in-frame clones and leaves out a portion. The table has 75,000 to 100,000 clones, 80% to 90% seen once. Source: CD4+ or CD8+ T cells sorted from blood, taken in a trial of the OX40 agonist ivuxolimab. This sequence was found in an adult with an advanced solid tumor such as melanoma, head and neck, liver or kidney cancer. V usage is TRBV6-1 and J usage is TRBJ1-5; D not resolved. The CDR3 DNA follows: TGTGCCAGCAGCCCCCAGAAGGGTAGCAATCAGCCCCAGCATTTT. Protein product: CASSPQKGSNQPQHF.